These 3 T cell receptor beta chains were sequenced from one sample in a study of T cell changes during pregnancy in multiple sclerosis. Produced via immunoSEQ multiplex PCR; TCRdb's table is partial and in-frame only. The profile shows 65,000 to 95,000 clones, about 93% of them singletons. Sequencing used peripheral blood, obtained after pregnancy. The source is a female donor in good health, enrolled as a control in a pregnancy study.

The CDR3 is CASSQGDTQYF. CDR3 bases: TGTGCCAGCAGCCAGGGGGATACGCAGTATTTT. The rearrangement links TRBV11-1 to TRBJ2-3, with D perhaps matching TRBD1 (6 bases). Germline CDR1 SGHAT, CDR2 FQDESV (reference sequence). The CDR3 totals 11 residues. Trimming left V 5 bases short and J 6 bases short, with 6 bases between.

The genes are TRBV11-3 and TRBJ2-1, with 7 bases matching TRBD2. CDR1 is SGHNT, CDR2 YENEEA, per germline. CDR3 length: 15 amino acids. Germline trimming cut 3 bases from V and 8 bases from J; bases unmatched to any gene: 10. The DNA for the CDR3 is TGTGCCAGCAGCTTTGGCGGCGGGAGTGCTTATGAGCAGTTCTTC. Its translation: CASSFGGGSAYEQFF.

The chain uses TRBV5-5 and TRBJ2-7; TRBD2 matches 15 bases. V shed 4 bases and J 9 bases; nucleotides not matched to a gene: 5. The CDR3 is 14 amino acids. Germline assignment: CDR1 SGHKS and CDR2 YYEKEE (reference sequence). The CDR3 DNA sequence: TGTGCCAGCAGCCCGGGACTAGCGGGGGGCGGGCAGTACTTC. Its protein is CASSPGLAGGGQYF. The whole variable domain, remainder taken from reference TRBV5-5 and TRBJ2-7, is DAGVTQSPTHLIKTRGQQVTLRCSPISGHKSVSWYQQVLGQGPQFIFQYYEKEERGRGNFPDRFSARQFPNYSSELNVNALLLGDSALYLCASSPGLAGGGQYFGPGTRLTVT.